This T cell receptor beta chain was captured in a study of CD8 T cells in ankylosing spondylitis. Study observations and caveats: A TCR beta motif of about eight highly homologous variants seemed to mark ankylosing spondylitis blood. Reportedly, disease-linked clones are significantly enriched in ankylosing spondylitis patients' matched synovial fluid.

This clonotype was picked up a small number of times. Its antigen is currently unknown. TCRdb used MiXCR to reprocess the 5' RACE reads, holding one entry per CDR3 protein. The sample contains fewer than 750,000 distinct CDR3 sequences, around 20% of which appear only once. The CDR3 contains 13 residues. The V segment lost 7 bases and the J segment 8 bases; nucleotides outside the gene matches: 7. In germline, CDR1 is SQVTM, CDR2 ANQGSEA. The chain has TRBV29-1 and TRBJ2-3; 12 bases are shared with TRBD1. The sequencing sample was made of blood, either unsorted or a sorted T cell fraction (not recorded which). The receptor was derived from a male donor with ankylosing spondylitis. Here the CDR3 DNA reads TGCAGCGCCGTCCCGGGACAGGGGGCTACGCAGTATTTT. Encoded protein: CSAVPGQGATQYF.